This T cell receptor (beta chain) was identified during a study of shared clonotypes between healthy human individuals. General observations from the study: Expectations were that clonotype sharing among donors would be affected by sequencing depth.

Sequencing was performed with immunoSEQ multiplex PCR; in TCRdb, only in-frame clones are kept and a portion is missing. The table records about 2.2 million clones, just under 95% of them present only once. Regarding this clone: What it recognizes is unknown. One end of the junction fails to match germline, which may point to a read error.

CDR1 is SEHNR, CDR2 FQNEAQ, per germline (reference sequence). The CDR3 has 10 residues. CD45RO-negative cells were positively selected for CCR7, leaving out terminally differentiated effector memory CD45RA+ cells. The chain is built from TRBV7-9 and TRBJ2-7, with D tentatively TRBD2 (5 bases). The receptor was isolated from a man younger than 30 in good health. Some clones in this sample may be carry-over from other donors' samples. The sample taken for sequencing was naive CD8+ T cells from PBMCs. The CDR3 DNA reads TGTGCCAGCAGTGCAGGATCGGGGAGCTTC. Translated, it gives CASSAGSGSF. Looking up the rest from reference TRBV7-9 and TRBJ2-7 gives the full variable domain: DTGVSQNPRHKITKRGQNVTFRCDPISEHNRLYWYRQTLGQGPEFLTYFQNEAQLEKSRLLSDRFSAERPKGSFSTLEIQRTEQGDSAMYLCASSAGSGSFGPGTRLTVT.